Here is one TCR beta chain with its context. Its target is not known. Clones were read by immunoSEQ multiplex PCR, and TCRdb kept only the in-frame ones, dropping some. Seen here are roughly 140,000 clones, 88% observed once, and the top ten hold 2.5% to 3.5%. This entry is derived from a study of T cell responses to AZD1222 COVID-19 vaccine. Study results and caveats: A mostly white British donor set with more females was recruited, and clonal diversity was possibly underestimated.

Second-dose intervals of approximately 4 or approximately 12 weeks were pooled. The sequences come from peripheral blood, collected 28 days after the second AZD1222 dose. This sequence was found in an adult who received the AZD1222 COVID-19 vaccine.

This CDR3 is CASSVGQGGEKLFF. As DNA, the CDR3 is TGCGCCAGCAGTGTGGGTCAGGGAGGCGAAAAACTGTTTTTT. The rearrangement joins TRBV10-2 to TRBJ1-4, with a possible D match to TRBD1 (5 bases). This CDR3 has 14 residues. V gave up 4 bases and J gave up 8 bases, with 14 bases separating them. CDR1 and CDR2 from the germline V gene are WSHSY and SAAADI.